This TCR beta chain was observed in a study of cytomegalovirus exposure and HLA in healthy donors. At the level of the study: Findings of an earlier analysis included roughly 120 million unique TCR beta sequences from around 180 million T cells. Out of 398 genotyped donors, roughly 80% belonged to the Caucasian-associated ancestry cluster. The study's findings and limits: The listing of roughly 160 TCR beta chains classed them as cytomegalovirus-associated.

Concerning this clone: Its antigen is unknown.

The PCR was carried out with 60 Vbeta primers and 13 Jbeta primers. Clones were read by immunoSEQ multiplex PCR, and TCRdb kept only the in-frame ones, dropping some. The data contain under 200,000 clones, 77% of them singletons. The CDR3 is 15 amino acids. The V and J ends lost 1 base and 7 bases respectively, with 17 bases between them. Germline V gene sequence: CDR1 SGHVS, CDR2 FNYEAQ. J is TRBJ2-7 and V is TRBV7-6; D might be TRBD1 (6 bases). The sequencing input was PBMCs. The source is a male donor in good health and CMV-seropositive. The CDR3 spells CASSLGSGQGSEQYF. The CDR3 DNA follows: TGTGCCAGCAGCTTAGGCTCTGGGCAGGGGTCGGAGCAGTACTTC.